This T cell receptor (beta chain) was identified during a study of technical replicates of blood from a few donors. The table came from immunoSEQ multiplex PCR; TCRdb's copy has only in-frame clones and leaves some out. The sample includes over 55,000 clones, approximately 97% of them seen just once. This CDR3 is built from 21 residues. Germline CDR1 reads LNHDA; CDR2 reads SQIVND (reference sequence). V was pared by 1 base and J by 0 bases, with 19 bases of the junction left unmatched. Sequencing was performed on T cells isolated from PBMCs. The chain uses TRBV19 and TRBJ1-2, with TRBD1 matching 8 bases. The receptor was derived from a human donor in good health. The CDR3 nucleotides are TGTGCCAGTAGTATAGGGAACGGGACAGGCCATGGCAAAGGAGCTAACTATGGCTACACCTTC. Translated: CASSIGNGTGHGKGANYGYTF.